These T cell receptor beta chains were read from a single sample in a study of cytomegalovirus exposure and HLA in healthy donors. Assay: immunoSEQ multiplex PCR; the TCRdb copy retains only in-frame clones and omits some. The table shows fewer than 80,000 clones, with about 77% occurring only once. Sequenced material: PBMCs. These receptors came from a woman aged 30 to 39 in good health and CMV-seronegative. Each CDR3 is given with its conserved first and last residue. The D gene is left open where the match is weak. Clone size is shown for a subset of rows, as once, few, many or a class of expanded clone.

TRBJ2-1,TRBD2,TRBV6-1,once,TGTGCCAGCAGTGGTAGGACTAGCGGGAAATACAATGAGCAGTTCTTC,CASSGRTSGKYNEQFF
TRBJ2-3,TRBD2,TRBV4-2,once,TGTGCCAGCAGCCAAGATCGAGGGCGCGGGAGCGGAACAGATACGCAGTATTTT,CASSQDRGRGSGTDTQYF
TRBJ1-2,TRBD1,TRBV7-3,NA,TGTGCCAGCAGCACAACGGCAGGGGGCTTTACGTCTAACTATGGCTACACCTTC,CASSTTAGGFTSNYGYTF
TRBJ2-3,NA,TRBV28,NA,TGTGCCAGCAGAACGGGGGTCCCAGATACGCAGTATTTT,CASRTGVPDTQYF
TRBJ2-7,TRBD2,TRBV9,NA,TGTGCCAGCAGCGTACAAGCGGGAATCTCCTACGAGCAGTACTTC,CASSVQAGISYEQYF
TRBJ2-5,TRBD2,TRBV7-3,few,TGTGCCAGCAGTCTTAGCGGACTAGCGGGAGAAGAGACCCAGTACTTC,CASSLSGLAGEETQYF
TRBJ2-3,TRBD2,TRBV7-9,once,TGTGCCAGCAGCCTTAAAGGGGGACTAGTGGCAGATACGCAGTATTTT,CASSLKGGLVADTQYF
TRBJ2-1,NA,TRBV29-1,NA,TGCAGCGTTCTCAGGGGTAATGAGCAGTTCTTC,CSVLRGNEQFF
TRBJ2-6,NA,TRBV6-1,NA,TGTGCCAGCAGTCTAGACTCTGGGGCCAACGTCCTGACTTTC,CASSLDSGANVLTF
TRBJ2-5,NA,TRBV19,NA,TGTGCCAGTAGTATAGATCACGCAGGGCAAGAGACCCAGTACTTC,CASSIDHAGQETQYF
TRBJ2-2,TRBD2,TRBV7-2,NA,TGTGCCAGCAGCCGGCGTTTGGCCGGGAGGAGCACCGGGGAGCTGTTTTTT,CASSRRLAGRSTGELFF
TRBJ2-2,TRBD2,TRBV7-7,once,TGTGCTAGCAGCTTAGAGACTAGCGGGATAGAAGGGGAGCTGTTTTTT,CASSLETSGIEGELFF
TRBJ2-3,TRBD2,TRBV7-9,NA,TGTGCCAGCAGCCCCCCTCGGGCGGGAGGGCCCGGAGATACGCAGTATTTT,CASSPPRAGGPGDTQYF
TRBJ2-7,NA,TRBV5-1,NA,TGCGCCAGCAGTAAAGACTCCTTTAACTACGAGCAGTACTTC,CASSKDSFNYEQYF
TRBJ2-5,TRBD2,TRBV5-4,NA,TGTGCCAGCAGCTCACTAGCGGGAGGGTTCCAAGAGACCCAGTACTTC,CASSSLAGGFQETQYF
TRBJ2-7,TRBD1,TRBV11-2,once,TGTGCCAGCAGCGTAGACAGGGATTACGAGCAGTACTTC,CASSVDRDYEQYF
TRBJ2-2,NA,TRBV28,NA,TGTGCCAGCAGTCTCGACACCGGGGAGCTGTTTTTT,CASSLDTGELFF
TRBJ1-1,NA,TRBV18,NA,TGTGCCAGCTCACCCCTACAGGGAGAGCTTGAAGCTTTCTTT,CASSPLQGELEAFF
TRBJ2-7,TRBD2,TRBV27,NA,TGTGCCAGCAGTTTTGGACTAGCGGGAGCATACGAGCAGTACTTC,CASSFGLAGAYEQYF
TRBJ2-1,TRBD2,TRBV5-1,few,TGCGCCAGCTCGAAGGAGGCTGGAGGCGGGGGTGAGCAGTTCTTC,CASSKEAGGGGEQFF
TRBJ2-7,TRBD1,TRBV6-1,NA,TGTGCCAGCATGGAGGACAGGGTGTACGAGCAGTACTTC,CASMEDRVYEQYF
TRBJ2-7,NA,TRBV7-2,NA,TGTGCCAGCAGCTCCCCACTAGGTTGTGAGCAGTACTTC,CASSSPLGCEQYF
TRBJ2-7,TRBD2,TRBV5-4,NA,TGTGCCAGCAGCCCCCGGGCTAGCGGGAACTCCTACGAGCAGTACTTC,CASSPRASGNSYEQYF
TRBJ2-7,TRBD2,TRBV25-1,NA,TGTGCCAGCACAAGGGGTTCAGGGACTAAGCAGTACTTC,CASTRGSGTKQYF
TRBJ2-4,TRBD2,TRBV15,NA,TGTGCCACCAGCATAAACCAACTAGCGGGAGGCGTGAACATTCAGTACTTC,CATSINQLAGGVNIQYF
TRBJ2-3,NA,TRBV12-5,NA,TGTGCTAGTGGTTTGGTACAAGGAGTTCGGCGAGCGAGCTCGGATACGCAGTATTTT,CASGLVQGVRRASSDTQYF
TRBJ2-6,TRBD1,TRBV9,NA,TGTGCCAGCACCGGGACAGCGGCAGCTCTGGGGGCCAACGTCCTGACTTTC,CASTGTAAALGANVLTF
TRBJ2-3,TRBD1,TRBV7-9,NA,TGTGCCAGCAGCTTTTTACAGGGGCCTCACACAGATACGCAGTATTTT,CASSFLQGPHTDTQYF
TRBJ1-1,TRBD1,TRBV30,NA,TGTGCCTGGGGGGTGTCACAGGGGGGCACTGAAGCTTTCTTT,CAWGVSQGGTEAFF
TRBJ2-3,TRBD2,TRBV30,NA,TGTGCCTGGAGCGGACTAGCTACAGACACAGATACGCAGTATTTT,CAWSGLATDTDTQYF
TRBJ1-5,NA,TRBV12-2,NA,TGTGCAAGTCGCTTAGCTCGCGCCCCACTTAGCAATCAGCCCCAGCATTTT,CASRLARAPLSNQPQHF
TRBJ2-1,TRBD2,TRBV5-1,NA,TGCGCCAGCAGCTACCTAGCGGGAGGAAGCTCCTACAATGAGCAGTTCTTC,CASSYLAGGSSYNEQFF
TRBJ1-4,NA,TRBV28,NA,TGTGCCAGCAGTTTATTGGGGCCCCGCTATGAAAAACTGTTTTTT,CASSLLGPRYEKLFF
TRBJ2-1,NA,TRBV6-4,NA,TGTGCCAGCAGTGACTCCGAGAGCTCCTACAATGAGCAGTTCTTC,CASSDSESSYNEQFF
TRBJ1-4,NA,TRBV7-8,NA,TGTGCCAGCAGCGAGCGGGACCTGAGCGAAAAACTGTTTTTT,CASSERDLSEKLFF
TRBJ2-5,TRBD2,TRBV5-1,NA,TGCGCCAGCAGCTTCGGGTCCGGGACTAACTTACCCCTCCAAGAGACCCAGTACTTC,CASSFGSGTNLPLQETQYF
TRBJ1-5,TRBD1,TRBV27,NA,TGTGCCAGCAGTTACAGGGGGCTTGTCAGCAATCAGCCCCAGCATTTT,CASSYRGLVSNQPQHF
TRBJ1-1,NA,TRBV2,NA,TGTGCCAGCCACAGTGGGGAGGGGTTAACTGAAGCTTTCTTT,CASHSGEGLTEAFF
TRBJ1-1,NA,TRBV4-2,NA,TGTGCCAGCAGCCAACAGCGGTATGAAGCTTTCTTT,CASSQQRYEAFF
TRBJ1-5,TRBD1,TRBV7-8,NA,TGTGCCAGCAGCTTTTTTTCCGGGACAGGGAACAATCAGCCCCAGCATTTT,CASSFFSGTGNNQPQHF
TRBJ2-1,TRBD2,TRBV27,NA,TGTGCCAGCAGACCGAGCGGGAGGTCTCTCAATGAGCAGTTCTTC,CASRPSGRSLNEQFF
TRBJ1-1,NA,TRBV9,few,TGTGCCAGCAGCCCTACAGGGTATTTGGAAGCTTTCTTT,CASSPTGYLEAFF
TRBJ1-4,NA,TRBV4-3,NA,TGCGCCAGCAGCCAAGGGGGCGGGGGGCGGAGTGAAAAACTGTTTTTT,CASSQGGGGRSEKLFF
TRBJ2-2,NA,TRBV15,NA,TGTGCCACCAGCAGAGAGGGCCCCGCCTACACCGGGGAGCTGTTTTTT,CATSREGPAYTGELFF
TRBJ1-2,NA,TRBV28,NA,TGTGCCTTTGATCACGACTATGGCTACCCCTTC,CAFDHDYGYPF
TRBJ2-3,TRBD2,TRBV9,once,TGTGCCAGCAGCGTAGGGATAGCGGGAGGGGGCACAGATACGCAGTATTTT,CASSVGIAGGGTDTQYF
TRBJ2-7,NA,TRBV5-1,NA,TGCGCCAGCAGCTCGCCCCCCGGAGCGGACTACTCCTACGAGCAGTACTTC,CASSSPPGADYSYEQYF
TRBJ1-1,NA,TRBV5-4,once,TGTGCCAGCAGCTTGTCCCAGGCGAACACTGAAGCTTTCTTT,CASSLSQANTEAFF
TRBJ2-7,TRBD1,TRBV11-3,NA,TGTGCCAGCAGCGCAACAGGGGGCAGGCAGTACTTC,CASSATGGRQYF
TRBJ2-1,TRBD2,TRBV2,NA,TGTGCCAGCAGCCGCCTACAGATAGCGGGAGGGCCCTGTGAGCAGTTCTTC,CASSRLQIAGGPCEQFF
TRBJ2-1,TRBD1,TRBV6-5,once,TGTGCCAGCAGTTCAGCCGGGACAGGGCTTAATGAGCAGTTCTTC,CASSSAGTGLNEQFF
TRBJ2-5,TRBD1,TRBV19,NA,TGTGCCAGTAGCGCGACAGGGGGGGAGACCCAGTACTTC,CASSATGGETQYF
TRBJ2-3,NA,TRBV6-5,NA,TGTGCCAGCAGTCCATTCGGCGGGTCCACAGATACGCAGTATTTT,CASSPFGGSTDTQYF
TRBJ2-1,TRBD2,TRBV5-4,few,TGTGCCAGCAGCTTGACCGTCCTAGCGGGCAACTACAATGAGCAGTTCTTC,CASSLTVLAGNYNEQFF